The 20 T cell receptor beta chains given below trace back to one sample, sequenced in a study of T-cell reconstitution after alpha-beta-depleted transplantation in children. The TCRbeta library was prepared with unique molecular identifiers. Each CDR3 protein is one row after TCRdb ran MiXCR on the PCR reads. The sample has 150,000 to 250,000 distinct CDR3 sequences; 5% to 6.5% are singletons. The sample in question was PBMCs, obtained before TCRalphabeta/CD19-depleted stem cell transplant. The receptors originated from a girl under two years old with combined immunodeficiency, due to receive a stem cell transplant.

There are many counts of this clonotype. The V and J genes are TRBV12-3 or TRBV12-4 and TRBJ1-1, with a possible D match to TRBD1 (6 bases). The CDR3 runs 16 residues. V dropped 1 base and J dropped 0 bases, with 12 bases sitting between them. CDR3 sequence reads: CASSLGMGAMNTEAFF. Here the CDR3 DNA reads TGTGCCAGCAGTTTAGGGATGGGGGCGATGAACACTGAAGCTTTCTTT.

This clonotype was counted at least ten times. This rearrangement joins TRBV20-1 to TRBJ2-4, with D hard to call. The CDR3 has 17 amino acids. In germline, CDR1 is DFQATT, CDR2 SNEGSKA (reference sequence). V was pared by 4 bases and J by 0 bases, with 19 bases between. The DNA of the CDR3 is TGCAGTGCTACTTCCCAAAAGAAGTCACTAGCCAAAAACATTCAGTACTTC. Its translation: CSATSQKKSLAKNIQYF.

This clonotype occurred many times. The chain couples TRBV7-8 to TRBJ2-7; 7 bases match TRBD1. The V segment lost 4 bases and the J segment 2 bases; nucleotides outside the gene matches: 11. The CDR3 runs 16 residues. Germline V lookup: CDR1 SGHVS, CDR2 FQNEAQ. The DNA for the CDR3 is TGTGCCAGCAGCTCCCCCGGACAGGTCCTTACCTACGAGCAGTACTTC. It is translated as CASSSPGQVLTYEQYF.

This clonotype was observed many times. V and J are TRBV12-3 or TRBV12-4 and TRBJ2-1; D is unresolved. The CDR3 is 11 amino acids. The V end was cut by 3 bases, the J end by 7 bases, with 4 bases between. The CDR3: CASSFVNEQFF. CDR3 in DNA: TGTGCCAGCAGTTTCGTGAATGAGCAGTTCTTC.

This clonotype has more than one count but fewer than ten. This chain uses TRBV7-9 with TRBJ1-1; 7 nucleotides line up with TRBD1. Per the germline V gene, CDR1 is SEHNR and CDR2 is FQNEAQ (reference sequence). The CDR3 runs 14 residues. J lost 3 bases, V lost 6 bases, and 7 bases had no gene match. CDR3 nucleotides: TGTGCCAGCAGTTCAGGGGGAGAGTACACTGAAGCTTTCTTT. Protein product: CASSSGGEYTEAFF.

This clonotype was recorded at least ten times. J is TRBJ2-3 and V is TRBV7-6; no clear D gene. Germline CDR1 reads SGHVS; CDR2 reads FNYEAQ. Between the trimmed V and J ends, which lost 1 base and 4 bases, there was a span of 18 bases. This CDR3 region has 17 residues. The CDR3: CASSLGRLGLFPDTQYF. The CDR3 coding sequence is TGTGCCAGCAGCTTAGGTCGTCTTGGTTTGTTCCCAGATACGCAGTATTTT.

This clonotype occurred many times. CDR3 DNA sequence: TGCAGCGTTCAGGCGGGGGCCCCTAACTATGGCTACACCTTC. It codes for CSVQAGAPNYGYTF. This chain connects TRBV29-1 to TRBJ1-2, with TRBD1 as a possible D gene (6 bases). The ends were cut back, 5 bases at V and 0 bases at J, with 13 bases in the middle. The CDR3 has 14 residues. Germline V CDR1 and CDR2: SQVTM, ANQGSEA.

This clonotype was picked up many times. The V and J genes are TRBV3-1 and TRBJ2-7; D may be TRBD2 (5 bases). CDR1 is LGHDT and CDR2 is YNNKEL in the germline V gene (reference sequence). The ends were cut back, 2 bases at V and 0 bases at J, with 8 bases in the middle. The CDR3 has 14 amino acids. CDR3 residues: CASSQPGISYEQYF. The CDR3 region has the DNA TGTGCCAGCAGCCAACCCGGGATCTCCTACGAGCAGTACTTC.

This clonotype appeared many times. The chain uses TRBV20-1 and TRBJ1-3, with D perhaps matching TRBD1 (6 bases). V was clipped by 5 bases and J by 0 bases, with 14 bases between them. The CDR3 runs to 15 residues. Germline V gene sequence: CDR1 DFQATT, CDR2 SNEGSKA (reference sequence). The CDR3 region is CSAPEGGYSGNTIYF. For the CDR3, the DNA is TGCAGTGCTCCCGAGGGGGGATACTCTGGAAACACCATATATTTT.

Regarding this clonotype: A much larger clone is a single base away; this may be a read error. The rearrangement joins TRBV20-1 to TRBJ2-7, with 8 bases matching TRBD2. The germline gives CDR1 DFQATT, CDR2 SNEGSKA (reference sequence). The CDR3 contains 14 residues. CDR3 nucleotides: TGCAGTGCTAGGGGGACTAGGAGCTCCTACAAGCAGTACTTC. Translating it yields CSARGTRSSYKQYF.

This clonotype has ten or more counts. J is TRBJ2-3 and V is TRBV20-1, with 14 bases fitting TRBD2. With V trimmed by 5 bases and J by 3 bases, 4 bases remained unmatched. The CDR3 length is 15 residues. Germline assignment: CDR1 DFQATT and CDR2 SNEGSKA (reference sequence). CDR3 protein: CSAPGLAGDTDTQYF. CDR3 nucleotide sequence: TGCAGTGCTCCGGGACTAGCGGGAGATACAGATACGCAGTATTTT.

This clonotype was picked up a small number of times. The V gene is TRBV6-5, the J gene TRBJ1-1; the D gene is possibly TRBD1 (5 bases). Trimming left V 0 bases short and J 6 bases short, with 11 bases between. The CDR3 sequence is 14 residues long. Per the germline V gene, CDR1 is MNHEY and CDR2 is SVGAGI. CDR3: CASSYSIAGPEAFF. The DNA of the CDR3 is TGTGCCAGCAGTTACTCTATCGCGGGGCCTGAAGCTTTCTTT.

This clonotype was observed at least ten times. CDR3 DNA: TGTGCCAGCAGGGGGAGACTAGGGAGACACCCTCGGTACCAGACTAGCACAGATACGCAGTATTTT. Its protein product is CASRGRLGRHPRYQTSTDTQYF. The rearrangement joins TRBV7-7 to TRBJ2-3; D perhaps matches TRBD2 (6 bases). V lost 6 bases and J 0 bases, leaving 34 bases between the germline ends. The germline V gene has CDR1 SSHAT and CDR2 FNYEAQ (reference sequence). The CDR3 has 22 residues. Variable domain in full (rest from reference TRBV7-7 and TRBJ2-3): GAGVSQSPRYKVTKRGQDVTLRCDPISSHATLYWYQQALGQGPEFLTYFNYEAQPDKSGLPSDRFSAERPEGSISTLTIQRTEQRDSAMYRCASRGRLGRHPRYQTSTDTQYFGPGTRLTVL.

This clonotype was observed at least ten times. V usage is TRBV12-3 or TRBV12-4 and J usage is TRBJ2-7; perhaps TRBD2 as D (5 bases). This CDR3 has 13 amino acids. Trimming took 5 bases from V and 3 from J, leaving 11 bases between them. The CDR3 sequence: CASSPGLGYEQYF. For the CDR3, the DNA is TGTGCCAGCAGTCCTGGACTCGGCTACGAGCAGTACTTC.

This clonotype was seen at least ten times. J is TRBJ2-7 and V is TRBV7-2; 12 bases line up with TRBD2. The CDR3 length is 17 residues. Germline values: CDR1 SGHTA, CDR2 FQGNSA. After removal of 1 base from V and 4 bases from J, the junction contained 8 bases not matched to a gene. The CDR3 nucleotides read TGTGCCAGCAGCTTAGTTTTTGGGACTAGCGGGTCTTACGAGCAGTACTTC. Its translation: CASSLVFGTSGSYEQYF.

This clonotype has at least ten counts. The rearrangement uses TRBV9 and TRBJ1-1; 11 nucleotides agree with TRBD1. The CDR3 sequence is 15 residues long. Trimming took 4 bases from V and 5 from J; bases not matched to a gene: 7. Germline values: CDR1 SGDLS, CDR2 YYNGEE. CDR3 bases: TGTGCCAGCAGCCCTCCCGGGACAGGGGGAACTGAAGCTTTCTTT. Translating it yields CASSPPGTGGTEAFF.

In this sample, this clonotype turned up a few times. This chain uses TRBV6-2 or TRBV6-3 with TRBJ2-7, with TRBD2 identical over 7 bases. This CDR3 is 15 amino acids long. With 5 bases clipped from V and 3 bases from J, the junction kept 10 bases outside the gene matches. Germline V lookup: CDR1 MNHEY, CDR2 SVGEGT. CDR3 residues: CASSDPTGGNYEQYF. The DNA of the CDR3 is TGTGCCAGCAGTGATCCGACCGGGGGGAACTACGAGCAGTACTTC.

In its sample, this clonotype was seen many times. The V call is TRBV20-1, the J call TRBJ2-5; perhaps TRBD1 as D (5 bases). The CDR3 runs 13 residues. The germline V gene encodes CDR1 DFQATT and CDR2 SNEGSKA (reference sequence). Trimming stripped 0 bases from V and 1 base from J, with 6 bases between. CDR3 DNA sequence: TGCAGTGCTAGAGAAGACAGCCAAGAGACCCAGTACTTC. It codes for CSAREDSQETQYF.

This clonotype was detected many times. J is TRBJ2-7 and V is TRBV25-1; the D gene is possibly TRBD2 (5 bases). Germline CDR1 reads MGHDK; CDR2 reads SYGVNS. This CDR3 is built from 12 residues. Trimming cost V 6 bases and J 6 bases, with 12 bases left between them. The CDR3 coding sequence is TGTGCCAGCAGCTTAGCGTTGGGCGAGCAGTACTTC. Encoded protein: CASSLALGEQYF.

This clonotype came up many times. CDR3 protein: CASSYGQGTYGYTF. In nucleotides, the CDR3 is TGTGCCAGCAGTTACGGGCAGGGGACCTATGGCTACACCTTC. The V gene is TRBV6-5, the J gene TRBJ1-2, with a tentative D call TRBD1 (6 bases). The V gene lost 2 bases and the J gene lost 4 bases, with 11 bases spanning the gap. Per the germline V gene, CDR1 is MNHEY and CDR2 is SVGAGI. The CDR3 contains 14 residues.